Listed here are 11 T cell receptor beta chains from one sample, sequenced in a study of OX40 agonist ivuxolimab in advanced cancers. Measured with immunoSEQ multiplex PCR; TCRdb has only the in-frame clones, and not every one. The data show more than 80,000 clones, with more than 85% seen just once and roughly 0.33% held by the top ten. Sequencing was performed on CD4+ or CD8+ T cells sorted from blood, taken in a trial of the OX40 agonist ivuxolimab. Receptor source: an adult with an advanced solid tumor such as melanoma, head and neck, liver or kidney cancer.

The chain uses TRBV27 and TRBJ2-3, with 14 positions matching TRBD2. Germline V gene data show CDR1 as MNHEY and CDR2 as SMNVEV (reference sequence). J was trimmed by 1 base and V by 10 bases; bases with no gene match: 13. CDR3 length: 18 amino acids. DNA for the CDR3: TGTGCCAACACCCCCGGGACTAGCGGGAGTAAGGGCACAGATACGCAGTATTTT. This sequence encodes CANTPGTSGSKGTDTQYF.

CDR3 nucleotides: TGTGCCAGCAGTCCCTTGGAGAACACCGGGGAGCTGTTTTTT. This sequence encodes CASSPLENTGELFF. The genes are TRBV2 and TRBJ2-2; no clear D gene. The germline V gene encodes CDR1 SNHLY and CDR2 FYNNEI. The CDR3 has 14 amino acids. V was cut by 5 bases and J by 1 base, with 8 bases left in between.

The chain uses TRBV21-1 and TRBJ2-7; the table names TRBD1, a call not compared with the DNA. TRBV21-1 is assigned pseudogene status. The CDR3 is 14 residues long. The CDR3 coding sequence is TGTGCCAGCAGCAGCGGGACAGGGTCCTACGAGCAGTACTTC. This sequence encodes CASSSGTGSYEQYF.

The rearrangement links TRBV9 to TRBJ2-3, with D possibly being TRBD2 (5 bases). Germline V gene data show CDR1 as SGDLS and CDR2 as YYNGEE. The CDR3 has 14 residues. The V end lost 2 bases, the J end lost 6 bases, and 13 bases lay between the germline ends. The CDR3 loop is CASSVGSAADTQYF. The CDR3 DNA reads TGTGCCAGCAGCGTCGGTAGCGCAGCGGATACGCAGTATTTT.

V and J are TRBV7-9 and TRBJ2-1, with D perhaps matching TRBD1 (5 bases). V lost 8 bases and J 6 bases, leaving 8 bases between the germline ends. From germline, CDR1 is SEHNR and CDR2 FQNEAQ (reference sequence). The CDR3 length is 11 residues. CDR3 DNA: TGTGCCAGCCAGGGAAGCAATGAGCAGTTCTTC. Protein: CASQGSNEQFF.

As DNA, the CDR3 is TGTGCCAGCAGCCATACCTTAGCGGGAGTAGGCGAGCAGTACTTC. This translates into CASSHTLAGVGEQYF. This chain connects TRBV7-2 to TRBJ2-7; 9 bases are shared with TRBD2. Germline trimming cut 5 bases from V and 6 bases from J; bases unmatched to any gene: 11. This CDR3 spans 15 amino acids. Germline V gene sequence: CDR1 SGHTA, CDR2 FQGNSA.

The chain is built from TRBV2 and TRBJ1-2, with TRBD1 identical over 8 bases. V lost 8 bases to trimming and J lost 2 bases; unmatched junction nucleotides: 7. The CDR3 covers 14 residues. Germline CDR1 SNHLY, CDR2 FYNNEI. CDR3 amino acids: CASFGQGENYGYTF. CDR3 sequence (DNA): TGTGCCAGCTTTGGACAGGGCGAGAACTATGGCTACACCTTC. The whole variable domain, filled in from reference TRBV2 and TRBJ1-2, reads EPEVTQTPSHQVTQMGQEVILRCVPISNHLYFYWYRQILGQKVEFLVSFYNNEISEKSEIFDDQFSVERPDGSNFTLKIRSTKLEDSAMYFCASFGQGENYGYTFGSGTRLTVV.

The rearrangement uses TRBV5-1 and TRBJ1-2; D gene ambiguous. Per germline, CDR1 SGHRS and CDR2 YFSETQ. The CDR3 has 13 residues. V was cut by 0 bases and J by 5 bases, with 8 bases left in between. CDR3 in DNA: TGCGCCAGCAGCTTGGGATCTGAATATGGCTACACCTTC. Translating it yields CASSLGSEYGYTF.

This clone was counted a few times. The chain has TRBV28 and TRBJ2-7; D is undetermined. The V and J ends lost 8 bases and 4 bases respectively, with 12 bases between them. Germline values: CDR1 MDHEN, CDR2 SYDVKM. The CDR3 spans 12 residues. The CDR3 sequence: CASGRKGYEQYF. Written as DNA, the CDR3 is TGTGCCAGCGGCCGAAAGGGTTACGAGCAGTACTTC.

This chain links TRBV29-1 with TRBJ2-2; D may be TRBD1 (6 bases). The CDR3 covers 16 residues. With 6 bases removed from V and 0 bases from J, the gap between germline ends came to 17 bases. Germline CDR1 is SQVTM and CDR2 is ANQGSEA. The CDR3 here is CSVGRAGTTNTGELFF. The CDR3 coding sequence is TGCAGCGTCGGTAGGGCCGGGACAACGAACACCGGGGAGCTGTTTTTT.

The chain couples TRBV11-1 to TRBJ2-7, with 7 bases identical to TRBD1. CDR1 and CDR2 (germline): SGHAT, FQDESV (reference sequence). The trim removed 5 bases at V and 3 bases at J, leaving 7 bases unmatched. This CDR3 region has 14 residues. The CDR3 DNA reads as TGTGCCAGCAGCCATCCTACAGGGGACTACGAGCAGTACTTC. Amino acids: CASSHPTGDYEQYF.